One T cell receptor (beta chain) is described in this entry. The record originates from a study of cytomegalovirus exposure and HLA in healthy donors. The CDR3 is 13 residues long. Germline CDR1 and CDR2: SEHNR and FQNEAQ (reference sequence). V dropped 1 base and J dropped 7 bases, with 10 bases sitting between them. This PCR relied on a set of 60 Vbeta primers and 13 Jbeta primers. Profiled with immunoSEQ multiplex PCR; TCRdb holds only in-frame clones, not every one. The sample lists under 200,000 clones, around 79% occurring once. The sample taken for sequencing was PBMCs. The origin of this receptor is a woman in her thirties or forties in good health and CMV-seronegative. The J gene is TRBJ1-2, the V gene TRBV7-9, with a weak D call TRBD1 (5 bases). DNA of the CDR3: TGTGCCAGCAGCTTAGGGAGGGGAGGTGGCTACACCTTC. Translation: CASSLGRGGGYTF.